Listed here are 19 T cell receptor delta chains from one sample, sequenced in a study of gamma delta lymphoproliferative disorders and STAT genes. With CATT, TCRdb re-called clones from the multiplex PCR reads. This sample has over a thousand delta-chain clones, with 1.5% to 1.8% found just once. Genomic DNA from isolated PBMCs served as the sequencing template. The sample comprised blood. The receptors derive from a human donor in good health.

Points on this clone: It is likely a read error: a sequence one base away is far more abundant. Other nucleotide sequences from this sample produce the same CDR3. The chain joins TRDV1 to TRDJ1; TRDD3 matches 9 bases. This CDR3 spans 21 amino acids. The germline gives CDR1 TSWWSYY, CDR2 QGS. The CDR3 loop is CALGEDDLSPYWGTYTDKLIF. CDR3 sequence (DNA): TGTGCTCTTGGGGAAGATGACCTCTCGCCTTACTGGGGGACCTACACCGATAAGCTCATCTTT.

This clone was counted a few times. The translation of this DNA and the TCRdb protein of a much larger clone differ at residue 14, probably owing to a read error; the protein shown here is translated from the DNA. CDR3 sequence reads: CACDSLLGDTTDKPIF. CDR3 nucleotides: TGTGCCTGTGACAGTTTACTGGGGGATACCACCGATAAACCCATCTTT. The V gene is TRDV2, the J gene TRDJ1, with 12 nucleotides matching TRDD3. The CDR3 loop spans 16 amino acids. Germline CDR1 reads GEAIGNYY; CDR2 reads EKD.

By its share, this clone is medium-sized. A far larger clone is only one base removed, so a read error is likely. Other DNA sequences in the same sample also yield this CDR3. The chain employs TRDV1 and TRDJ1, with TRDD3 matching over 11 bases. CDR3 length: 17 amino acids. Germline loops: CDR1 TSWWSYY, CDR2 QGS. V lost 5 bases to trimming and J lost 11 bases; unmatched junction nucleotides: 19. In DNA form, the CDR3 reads TGTGCTCTTGGGACTCGCTTGCTTATACTGGGGGATAGGGCGCTCATCTTT. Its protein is CALGTRLLILGDRALIF.

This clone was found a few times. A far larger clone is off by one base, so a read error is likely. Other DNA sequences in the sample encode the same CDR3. This CDR3 is CACEGGGLPCADKLIF. CDR3 in DNA: TGTGCCTGTGAAGGTGGGGGATTACCTTGCGCCGATAAACTCATCTTT. The chain recombines TRDV2 with TRDJ1; TRDD3 agrees at 8 bases. The J segment lost 3 bases and the V segment lost 4 bases, leaving 12 bases of the junction unmatched. This CDR3 spans 16 amino acids. Germline lookup yields CDR1 GEAIGNYY and CDR2 EKD.

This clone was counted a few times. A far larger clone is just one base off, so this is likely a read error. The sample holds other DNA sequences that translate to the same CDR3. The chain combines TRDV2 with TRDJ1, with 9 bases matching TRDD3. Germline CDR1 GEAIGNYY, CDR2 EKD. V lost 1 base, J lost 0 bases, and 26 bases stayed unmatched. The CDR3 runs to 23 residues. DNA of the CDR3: TGTGCCTGTGACACACGTGGGGCCATTACTGGGGGAGCCAGGCCCCCAAACACCGATAAACTCATCTTT. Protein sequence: CACDTRGAITGGARPPNTDKLIF.

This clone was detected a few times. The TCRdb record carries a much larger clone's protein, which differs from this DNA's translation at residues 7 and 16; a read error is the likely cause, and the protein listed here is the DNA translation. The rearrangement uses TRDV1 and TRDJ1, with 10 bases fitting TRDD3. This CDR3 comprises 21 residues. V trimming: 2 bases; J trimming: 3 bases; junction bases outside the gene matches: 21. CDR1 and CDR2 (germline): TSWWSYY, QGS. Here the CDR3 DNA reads TGTGCTCTTGGGGAAGGTTTCCTACGTACTGGGGGATCCCGGGGGGCCGATAAACTCATCTTT. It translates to CALGEGFLRTGGSRGADKLIF.

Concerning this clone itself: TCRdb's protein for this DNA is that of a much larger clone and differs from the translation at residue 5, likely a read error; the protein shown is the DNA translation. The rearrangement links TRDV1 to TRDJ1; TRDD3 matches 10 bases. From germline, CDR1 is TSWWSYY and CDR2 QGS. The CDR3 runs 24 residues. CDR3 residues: CALGKSIGFPAFPRNWGITVKLIF. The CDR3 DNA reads TGTGCTCTTGGGAAATCGATCGGGTTCCCAGCCTTCCCGAGGAACTGGGGGATTACCGTTAAACTCATCTTT.

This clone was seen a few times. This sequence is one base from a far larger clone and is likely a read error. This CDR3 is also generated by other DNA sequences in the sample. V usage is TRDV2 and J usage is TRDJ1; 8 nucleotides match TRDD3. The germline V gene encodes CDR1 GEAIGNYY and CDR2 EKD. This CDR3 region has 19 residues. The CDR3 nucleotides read TGTGCCTGTGACACCTTCCCCACTAGGGGGATAGTGGGGTCCGACAAACTCATCTTT. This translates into CACDTFPTRGIVGSDKLIF.

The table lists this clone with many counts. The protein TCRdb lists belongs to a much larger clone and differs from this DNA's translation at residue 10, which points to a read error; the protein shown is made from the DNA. CDR3 sequence: CACDTRGAIAGGARPPNTDKLIF. In DNA form, the CDR3 reads TGTGCCTGTGACACACGTGGGGCAATTGCTGGGGGAGCCAGGCCCCCAAACACCGATAAACTCATCTTT. The chain has TRDV2 and TRDJ1; 8 bases agree with TRDD3. The germline gives CDR1 GEAIGNYY, CDR2 EKD. This CDR3 is 23 amino acids long. The V and J ends lost 1 base and 0 bases, in that order; junction bases with no gene match: 27.

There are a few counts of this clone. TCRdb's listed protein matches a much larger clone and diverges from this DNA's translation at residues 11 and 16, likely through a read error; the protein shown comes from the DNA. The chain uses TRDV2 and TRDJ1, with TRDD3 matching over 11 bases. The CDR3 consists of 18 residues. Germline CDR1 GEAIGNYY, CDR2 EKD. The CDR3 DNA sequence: TGTGCCTGTGACACCCTCGAACTGGGGGATAGTGCCACCGATAAACCCATCTTT. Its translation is CACDTLELGDSATDKPIF.

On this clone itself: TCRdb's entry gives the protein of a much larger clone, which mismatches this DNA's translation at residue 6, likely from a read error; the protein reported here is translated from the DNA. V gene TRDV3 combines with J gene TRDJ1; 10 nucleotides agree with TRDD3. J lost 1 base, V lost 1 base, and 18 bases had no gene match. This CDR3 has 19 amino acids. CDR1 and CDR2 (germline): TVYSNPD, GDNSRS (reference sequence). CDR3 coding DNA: TGTGCCTTTAAATTCGCTCGAGAGAGGTACTGGGGGATCACCGATAAACTCATCTTT. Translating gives CAFKFARERYWGITDKLIF.

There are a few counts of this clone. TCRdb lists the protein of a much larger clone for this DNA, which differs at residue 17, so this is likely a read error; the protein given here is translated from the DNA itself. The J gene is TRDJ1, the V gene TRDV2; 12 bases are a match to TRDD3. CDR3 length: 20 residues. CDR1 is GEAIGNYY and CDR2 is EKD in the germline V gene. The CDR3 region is CACDPLATGGYNLPTDNLIF. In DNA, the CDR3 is TGTGCCTGTGACCCGCTTGCAACTGGGGGATACAATCTCCCGACCGATAACCTCATCTTT.

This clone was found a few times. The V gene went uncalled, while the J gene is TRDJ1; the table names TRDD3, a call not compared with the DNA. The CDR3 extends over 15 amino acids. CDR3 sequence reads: CAILKEWGTTDKLIF. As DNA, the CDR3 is TGTGCCATCCTGAAAGAGTGGGGGACCACCGATAAACTCATCTTT.

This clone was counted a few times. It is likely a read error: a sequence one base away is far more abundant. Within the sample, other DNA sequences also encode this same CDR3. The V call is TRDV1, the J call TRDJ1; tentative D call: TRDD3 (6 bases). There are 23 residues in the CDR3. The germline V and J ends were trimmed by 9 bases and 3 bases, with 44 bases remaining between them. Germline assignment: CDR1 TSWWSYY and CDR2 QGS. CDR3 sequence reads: CALCGGTYPVLGASIIRADKLIF. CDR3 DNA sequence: TGTGCTCTCTGCGGTGGGACCTACCCCGTACTGGGAGCCTCGATAATACGGGCCGATAAACTCATCTTT.

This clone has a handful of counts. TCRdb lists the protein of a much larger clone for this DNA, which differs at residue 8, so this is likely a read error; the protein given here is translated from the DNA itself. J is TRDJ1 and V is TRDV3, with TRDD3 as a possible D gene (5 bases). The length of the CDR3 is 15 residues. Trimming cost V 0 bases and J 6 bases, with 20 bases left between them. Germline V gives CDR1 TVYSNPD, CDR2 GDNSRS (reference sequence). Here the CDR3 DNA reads TGTGCCTTTAGTGGGCAGGGGGGTACGGGGCATAAACTCATCTTT. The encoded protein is CAFSGQGGTGHKLIF.

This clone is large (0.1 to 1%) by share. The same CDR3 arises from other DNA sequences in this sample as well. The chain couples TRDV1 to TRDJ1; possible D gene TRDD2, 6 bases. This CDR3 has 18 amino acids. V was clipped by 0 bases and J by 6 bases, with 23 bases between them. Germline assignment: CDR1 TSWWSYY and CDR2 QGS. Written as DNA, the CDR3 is TGTGCTCTTGGGGAACTAGCTTCCTCAGGATCTGGGAAGAATAAACTCATCTTT. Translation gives CALGELASSGSGKNKLIF.

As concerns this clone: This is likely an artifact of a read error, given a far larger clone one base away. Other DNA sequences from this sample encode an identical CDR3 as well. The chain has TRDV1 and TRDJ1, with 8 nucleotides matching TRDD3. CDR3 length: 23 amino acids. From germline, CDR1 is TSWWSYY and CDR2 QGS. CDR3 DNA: TGTGCTCTCTGCGGTGGGACCTACCCCGTACTGGGGGCCTCGATAATACGGGCCGATAAACTTATCTTT. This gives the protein CALCGGTYPVLGASIIRADKLIF.

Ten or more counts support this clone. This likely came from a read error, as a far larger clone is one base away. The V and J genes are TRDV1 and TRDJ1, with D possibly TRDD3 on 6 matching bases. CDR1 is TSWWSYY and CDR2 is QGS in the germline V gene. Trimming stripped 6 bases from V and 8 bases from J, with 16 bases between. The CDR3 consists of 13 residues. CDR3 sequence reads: CALGAAGDPKLIF. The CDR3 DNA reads TGTGCTCTTGGAGCTGCGGGGGACCCAAAACTCATCTTT.

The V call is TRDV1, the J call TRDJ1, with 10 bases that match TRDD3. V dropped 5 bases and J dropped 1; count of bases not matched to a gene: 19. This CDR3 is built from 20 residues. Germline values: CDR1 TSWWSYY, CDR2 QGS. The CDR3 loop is CALGTRLLILGDGATDKLIF. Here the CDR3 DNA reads TGTGCTCTTGGGACTCGCTTGCTTATACTGGGGGATGGTGCCACCGATAAACTCATCTTT.